A selection of T cell receptor beta chains follows, all from one sample in a study of blood T cell repertoires in COVID-19. Only in-frame clones appear in the TCRdb table, and some are missing; sequencing was by immunoSEQ multiplex PCR. The repertoire holds more than 200,000 clones, with 70% to 90% as singletons. The specimen was peripheral blood. These receptors originate from a woman aged 50 to 65 with COVID-19, enrolled during active disease. Each CDR3 is given with its conserved first and last residue. The D gene is left open where the match is weak. For some rows the clone size is stated as once, few or many, or as a class when expanded; others skip it.

D gene	clone size	V gene	J gene	CDR3 protein	CDR3 DNA
.	.	TRBV6-5	TRBJ1-5	CASSYSGGNGAQPQHF	TGTGCCAGCAGTTACTCGGGAGGGAATGGAGCACAGCCCCAGCATTTT
.	few	TRBV18	TRBJ1-1	CASSPDRPMNTEAFF	TGTGCCAGCTCCCCAGACAGACCCATGAACACTGAAGCTTTCTTT
TRBD1	.	TRBV7-9	TRBJ2-1	CASSPNRQGANNEQFF	TGTGCCAGCAGCCCCAATAGACAGGGGGCGAACAATGAGCAGTTCTTC
.	.	TRBV15	TRBJ1-1	CATSRDRRGRNTEAFF	TGTGCCACCAGCAGGGACCGTAGGGGGAGGAACACTGAAGCTTTCTTT
.	.	TRBV25-1	TRBJ2-1	CASSFGGAHSNEQFF	TGTGCCAGCAGTTTTGGGGGGGCGCATTCCAATGAGCAGTTCTTC
.	once	TRBV9	TRBJ2-3	CASSVASPSTDTQYF	TGTGCCAGCAGCGTAGCTAGCCCTAGCACAGATACGCAGTATTTT
TRBD2	.	TRBV7-8	TRBJ2-2	CASSNSGGTGELFF	TGTGCCAGCAGCAATAGCGGGGGCACCGGGGAGCTGTTTTTT
TRBD2	.	TRBV5-4	TRBJ2-1	CASSLDGGAKNEQFF	TGTGCCAGCAGCTTGGACGGGGGGGCGAAAAATGAGCAGTTCTTC
.	.	TRBV3-1/TRBV3-2	TRBJ1-2	CASSHGPGPGGVRGYGYTF	TGTGCCAGCAGCCACGGACCGGGCCCGGGGGGAGTCCGAGGCTATGGCTACACCTTC
TRBD2	.	TRBV11-3	TRBJ2-1	CASTRFLAGSGNEQFF	TGTGCCAGCACGCGGTTTTTAGCGGGTTCGGGCAATGAGCAGTTCTTC
.	once	TRBV3-1/TRBV3-2	TRBJ1-4	CASSQERNEKLFF	TGTGCCAGCAGCCAAGAACGGAATGAAAAACTGTTTTTT
.	few	TRBV4-2	TRBJ1-2	CASSQDKGYGYGYTF	TGTGCCAGCAGCCAAGATAAGGGGTACGGCTATGGCTACACCTTC
TRBD2	.	TRBV3-1/TRBV3-2	TRBJ2-1	CASSQGGSGGLSSYNEQFF	TGTGCCAGCAGCCAAGGAGGTAGCGGGGGCCTGAGCTCCTACAATGAGCAGTTCTTC
TRBD1	once	TRBV18	TRBJ2-1	CASSPSTGSLNEQFF	TGTGCCAGCTCACCTTCGACAGGGAGTCTCAATGAGCAGTTCTTC
.	.	TRBV3-1/TRBV3-2	TRBJ1-1	CASRKSGYTEAFF	TGTGCCAGCAGAAAAAGCGGGTACACTGAAGCTTTCTTT
.	.	TRBV5-4	TRBJ2-5	CASSLGLLLQETQYF	TGTGCCAGCAGCTTGGGACTACTACTCCAAGAGACCCAGTACTTC
TRBD1	.	TRBV7-8	TRBJ2-5	CASSSWPRQGAGETQYF	TGTGCCAGCAGCTCATGGCCCCGACAGGGGGCCGGAGAGACCCAGTACTTC